A selection of T cell receptor beta chains follows, all from one sample in a study of beta chain features in type 1 diabetes. Only in-frame clones appear in the TCRdb table, and some are missing; sequencing was by immunoSEQ multiplex PCR. The repertoire holds more than 300,000 clones, with over 8.5% as singletons. What was sequenced was central memory CD4+ T cells from blood. The origin of the receptors is a man aged 30 to 45 with type 1 diabetes. Each CDR3 is given with its conserved first and last residue. D genes are given only for firm matches. Only part of the rows carry a size: once, few, many, or a class if the clone is expanded.

>-|TRBJ1-2|TRBV4-1|-
CASSQFSVTVVGYTF
TGCGCCAGCAGCCAATTTTCGGTGACAGTAGTTGGCTACACCTTC
>TRBD1|TRBJ2-6|TRBV18|-
CASSLPGQGANVLTF
TGTGCCAGCTCATTACCGGGACAGGGGGCCAACGTCCTGACTTTC
>-|TRBJ2-5|TRBV11-2|-
CASSLGLQETQYF
TGTGCCAGCAGCTTAGGATTACAAGAGACCCAGTACTTC
>-|TRBJ1-1|TRBV7-9|-
CASSLRDTEAFF
TGTGCCAGCAGCTTAAGGGACACTGAAGCTTTCTTT
>-|TRBJ1-4|TRBV7-9|-
CASSLASASTNEKLFF
TGTGCCAGCAGCTTAGCAAGCGCTTCAACTAATGAAAAACTGTTTTTT
>TRBD2|TRBJ2-4|TRBV7-3|-
CASSSQSGDIQYF
TGTGCCAGCAGCTCGCAAAGCGGGGACATTCAGTACTTC
>-|TRBJ2-1|TRBV2|-
CASSGFSYNEQFF
TGTGCCAGCAGCGGTTTCTCCTACAATGAGCAGTTCTTC
>-|TRBJ2-7|TRBV7-3|few
CASSLGLHEQYF
TGTGCCAGCAGCTTAGGACTACACGAGCAGTACTTC
>-|TRBJ2-3|TRBV7-2|-
CASSFTGTDTQYF
TGTGCCAGCAGCTTTACGGGAACAGATACGCAGTATTTT
>-|TRBJ2-7|TRBV20-1|few
CSASGFYEQYF
TGCAGTGCTAGCGGCTTCTACGAGCAGTACTTC
>-|TRBJ2-1|TRBV5-1|few
CASSLANEQFF
TGCGCCAGCAGCTTGGCGAATGAGCAGTTCTTC
>-|TRBJ2-5|TRBV9|-
CASSIRSGNSETQYF
TGTGCCAGCAGCATACGTTCAGGGAATTCGGAGACCCAGTACTTC
>-|TRBJ1-1|TRBV7-9|-
CASSLSTGVNTEAFF
TGTGCCAGCAGCTTATCCACAGGTGTGAACACTGAAGCTTTCTTT
>TRBD1|TRBJ1-4|TRBV6-1|-
CASSERRTGGMGEKLFF
TGTGCCAGCAGTGAAAGACGGACAGGGGGAATGGGCGAAAAACTGTTTTTT
>TRBD1|TRBJ1-1|TRBV7-2|few
CASSRQGGHTEAFF
TGTGCCAGCAGCAGACAGGGCGGACACACTGAAGCTTTCTTT
>TRBD1|TRBJ1-5|TRBV7-9|few
CASSPQGEGSQPQHF
TGTGCCAGCAGCCCCCAGGGGGAGGGGAGTCAGCCCCAGCATTTT
>-|TRBJ2-7|TRBV7-2|few
CASSKIEPYEQYF
TGTGCCAGCAGCAAGATTGAGCCCTACGAGCAGTACTTC
>-|TRBJ1-1|TRBV2|-
CASSEAPLDSYTEAFF
TGTGCCAGCAGTGAAGCCCCCCTGGACAGCTACACTGAAGCTTTCTTT
>-|TRBJ1-1|TRBV2|few
CASSEDSQGRTEAFF
TGTGCCAGCAGTGAAGACTCACAGGGTAGGACTGAAGCTTTCTTT
>-|TRBJ2-5|TRBV7-8|few
CASSLATLGPQETQYF
TGTGCCAGCAGCTTAGCAACCCTGGGGCCCCAAGAGACCCAGTACTTC
>-|TRBJ1-5|TRBV11-1|once
CASSLKDNQPQHF
TGTGCCAGCAGCTTAAAGGACAATCAGCCCCAGCATTTT
>TRBD1|TRBJ1-1|TRBV2|-
CASSFDRGNTEAFF
TGTGCCAGCAGTTTTGACAGGGGAAACACTGAAGCTTTCTTT
>TRBD2|TRBJ2-5|TRBV9|-
CASSPREGRVETQYF
TGTGCCAGCAGCCCGAGGGAGGGTAGGGTAGAGACCCAGTACTTC
>TRBD2|TRBJ2-1|TRBV19|medium-sized
CASSGLAASYNEQFF
TGTGCCAGTAGTGGGCTAGCGGCCTCATACAATGAGCAGTTCTTC
>-|TRBJ2-1|TRBV6-4|few
CASSGRSGGSYNEQFF
TGTGCCAGCAGTGGTCGGTCGGGCGGTAGCTACAATGAGCAGTTCTTC
>TRBD1|TRBJ2-7|TRBV2|few
CASSRVGTASYEQYF
TGTGCCAGCAGTCGCGTCGGGACAGCCTCCTACGAGCAGTACTTC
>-|TRBJ2-3|TRBV6-5|few
CASSYLPKSTDTQYF
TGTGCCAGCAGTTACCTGCCAAAGAGCACAGATACGCAGTATTTT
>-|TRBJ1-2|TRBV5-4|-
CASSWDLGLNYGYTF
TGTGCCAGCAGCTGGGACTTAGGGCTAAACTATGGCTACACCTTC
>TRBD1|TRBJ1-2|TRBV5-1|few
CASSLETGDSYGYTF
TGCGCCAGCAGCTTGGAGACAGGGGATAGCTATGGCTACACCTTC
>TRBD1|TRBJ1-5|TRBV30|few
CAWSQKGQGASPLLHLNQPQHF
TGTGCCTGGAGTCAAAAGGGACAGGGGGCTTCTCCCCTTCTGCACCTCAATCAGCCCCAGCATTTT
>-|TRBJ2-7|TRBV6-5|-
CASTVTGFYEQYF
TGTGCCAGCACGGTCACGGGGTTCTACGAGCAGTACTTC
>TRBD1|TRBJ1-5|TRBV5-6|-
CASSLGDRGGQPQHF
TGTGCCAGCAGCTTGGGGGACAGGGGAGGTCAGCCCCAGCATTTT
>-|TRBJ2-2|TRBV6-4|-
CASSPRGTGELFF
TGTGCCAGCAGCCCCAGGGGAACCGGGGAGCTGTTTTTT
>-|TRBJ2-7|TRBV28|few
CASSLGPSRDEQYF
TGTGCCAGCAGTTTAGGGCCGTCCAGGGACGAGCAGTACTTC
>-|TRBJ1-1|TRBV28|-
CASRLRYTEAFF
TGTGCCAGCAGGTTAAGGTACACTGAAGCTTTCTTT
>-|TRBJ2-7|TRBV6-5|-
CASSLGRGEQYF
TGTGCCAGCAGTTTAGGTAGGGGCGAGCAGTACTTC
>TRBD2|TRBJ2-3|TRBV6-5|-
CASCSGTSGSTDTQYF
TGTGCCAGCTGTTCCGGGACTAGCGGTAGCACAGATACGCAGTATTTT
>TRBD1|TRBJ1-2|TRBV28|few
CAILGGGYGYTF
TGTGCCATCTTAGGGGGCGGCTATGGCTACACCTTC